These T cell receptor beta chains were read from a single sample in a study of Ad26.COV2.S vaccination and SARS-CoV-2 variants. Sequenced by immunoSEQ multiplex PCR; TCRdb stores in-frame clones only, minus some. The table includes 85,000 to 95,000 clones, approximately 82% detected once. Source: peripheral blood, taken after recovery from COVID-19. These receptors were obtained from a human donor who had recovered from COVID-19. Each CDR3 is given with its conserved first and last residue. Each record gives: clone size, V gene, J gene, D gene, CDR3 DNA, CDR3 protein. D genes are given only for firm matches. Clone size is given for some rows only: seen once, a few or many times, or a class if the clone is expanded.

NA,TRBV5-1,TRBJ2-7,TRBD2,TGCGCCAGCAGCCTGACTAGCGGGAGTCACTACGAGCAGTACTTC,CASSLTSGSHYEQYF
once,TRBV28,TRBJ2-7,NA,TGTGCCAGCAGTTTAGTAGAGGCTGGTCTACATCCCGTCTACGAGCAGTACTTC,CASSLVEAGLHPVYEQYF
NA,TRBV2,TRBJ1-1,NA,TGTGCCAGCAGTGAACGGGCCAGGGGAACTGAAGCTTTCTTT,CASSERARGTEAFF
NA,TRBV28,TRBJ2-1,TRBD1,TGTGCCAGCAGTACGACGACAGGGCGAAGGGTTGAGTTCTTC,CASSTTTGRRVEFF
NA,TRBV7-3,TRBJ2-1,NA,TGTGCCAGCAGCGACCCCGGATATGAGCAGTTCTTC,CASSDPGYEQFF
NA,TRBV15,TRBJ1-5,NA,TGTGCCACCAGCAGAGAGCTATTGTGGGGGCCCCAGCATTTT,CATSRELLWGPQHF
NA,TRBV7-9,TRBJ1-2,NA,TGTGCCAGCGGCCAGGGGGGCTACACCTTC,CASGQGGYTF
NA,TRBV3-1/TRBV3-2,TRBJ2-7,TRBD2,TGTGCCAGCAGTCTCGGACTAGCGATAGGCTACGAGCAGTACTTC,CASSLGLAIGYEQYF
NA,TRBV5-4,TRBJ2-1,TRBD2,TGTGCCAGCAGCTTGGAGGGACTAGCGCGCTACAATGAGCAGTTCTTC,CASSLEGLARYNEQFF
NA,TRBV6-5,TRBJ2-4,NA,TGTGCCAGCAGTTACTCGCGAGGGAACATTCAGTACTTC,CASSYSRGNIQYF
NA,TRBV7-2,TRBJ2-3,TRBD1,TGTGCCAGCAGCTCCAGGACAGGGCTTATGGGTACGCAGTATTTT,CASSSRTGLMGTQYF
NA,TRBV9,TRBJ2-3,TRBD2,TGTGCCAGCAGCGTATTCGGCGGGAGTCGGTCAGATACGCAGTATTTT,CASSVFGGSRSDTQYF
once,TRBV28,TRBJ2-7,TRBD2,TGTGCCAGCAGCCGATTTTTAGCGGGAGGGTCCTACGAGCAGTACTTC,CASSRFLAGGSYEQYF
once,TRBV12-3/TRBV12-4,TRBJ2-1,NA,TGTGCCAGCACCGTGGGACACTACAATGAGCAGTTCTTC,CASTVGHYNEQFF
NA,TRBV14,TRBJ2-7,TRBD1,TGTGCCAGCAGTCGACTCTCGGGACAGGGAGTCGAGCAGTACTTC,CASSRLSGQGVEQYF
NA,TRBV4-3,TRBJ1-1,NA,TGCGCCAGCAGCCAAGAACTACAGGCAGAAGCTTTCTTT,CASSQELQAEAFF
NA,TRBV6-6,TRBJ1-5,NA,TGTGCCAGCAGTAGATCCGGGACCGTGATGAGCAATCAGCCCCAGCATTTT,CASSRSGTVMSNQPQHF